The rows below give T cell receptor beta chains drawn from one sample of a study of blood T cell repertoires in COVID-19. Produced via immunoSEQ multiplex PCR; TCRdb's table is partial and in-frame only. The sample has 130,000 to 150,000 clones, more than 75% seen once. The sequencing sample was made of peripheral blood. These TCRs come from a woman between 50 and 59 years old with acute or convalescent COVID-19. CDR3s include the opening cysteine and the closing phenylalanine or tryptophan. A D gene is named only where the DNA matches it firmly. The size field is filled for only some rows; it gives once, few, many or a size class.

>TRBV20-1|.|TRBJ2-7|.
CSGDGDYEQYF
TGCAGTGGAGACGGAGACTACGAGCAGTACTTC
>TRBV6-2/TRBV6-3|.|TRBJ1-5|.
CASSLHRGSNQPQHF
TGTGCCAGCAGTTTACACCGAGGGAGCAATCAGCCCCAGCATTTT
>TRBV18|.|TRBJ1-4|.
CASSPGRSEKLFF
TGTGCCAGCTCACCGGGGAGAAGTGAAAAACTGTTTTTT
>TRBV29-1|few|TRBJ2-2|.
CSVRLWGTGGELFF
TGCAGCGTCCGACTCTGGGGTACAGGCGGGGAGCTGTTTTTT
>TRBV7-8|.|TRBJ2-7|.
CASSLGGAVTYEQYF
TGTGCCAGCAGCTTAGGTGGGGCAGTGACCTACGAGCAGTACTTC
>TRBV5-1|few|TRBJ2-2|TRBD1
CASSTKQGSGTGELFF
TGCGCCAGCAGCACCAAACAGGGGTCGGGCACCGGGGAGCTGTTTTTT
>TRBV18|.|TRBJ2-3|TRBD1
CASSLQGARTDTQYF
TGTGCCAGCTCACTACAGGGGGCGCGCACAGATACGCAGTATTTT
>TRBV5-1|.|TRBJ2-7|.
CASSLGMKGSLSYEQYF
TGCGCCAGCAGCCTGGGGATGAAGGGGTCCCTCTCCTACGAGCAGTACTTC
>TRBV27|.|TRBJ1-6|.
CASSSDSSYNSPLHF
TGTGCCAGCAGTTCGGACAGCTCCTATAATTCACCCCTCCACTTT
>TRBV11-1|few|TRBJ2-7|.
CASSLGTDNYEQYF
TGTGCCAGCAGCTTAGGAACAGACAACTACGAGCAGTACTTC
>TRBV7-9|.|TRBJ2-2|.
CAGQGADASNTGELFF
TGTGCCGGCCAAGGGGCAGACGCTTCGAACACCGGGGAGCTGTTTTTT
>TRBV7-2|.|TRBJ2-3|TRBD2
CASSSGLAGGPTQYF
TGTGCCAGCAGCTCGGGACTAGCGGGGGGGCCTACGCAGTATTTT
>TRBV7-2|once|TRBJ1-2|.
CASSFNRNYGYTF
TGTGCCAGCAGCTTCAACAGAAACTATGGCTACACCTTC
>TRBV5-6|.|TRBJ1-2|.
CASSTGIYGYTF
TGTGCCAGCAGCACAGGGATCTATGGCTACACCTTC
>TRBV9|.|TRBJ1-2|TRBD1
CASSPNVGQGGGYTF
TGTGCCAGCAGCCCAAACGTTGGACAGGGGGGCGGCTACACCTTC
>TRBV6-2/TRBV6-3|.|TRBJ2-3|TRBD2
CASSRDYTDTQYF
TGTGCCAGCAGCAGGGACTACACAGATACGCAGTATTTT
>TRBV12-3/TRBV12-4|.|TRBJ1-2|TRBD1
CASRLGQVYGYTF
TGTGCCAGCAGGCTAGGACAGGTGTATGGCTACACCTTC
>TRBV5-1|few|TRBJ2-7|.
CASSPDRSYEQYF
TGCGCCAGCAGCCCGGACAGATCCTACGAGCAGTACTTC
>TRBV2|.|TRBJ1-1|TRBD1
CASSDRQGGTEAFF
TGTGCCAGCAGTGATCGTCAGGGGGGCACTGAAGCTTTCTTT
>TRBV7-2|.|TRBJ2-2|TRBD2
CASSQNRGGADTGELFF
TGTGCCAGCAGTCAAAATCGCGGGGGGGCCGACACCGGGGAGCTGTTTTTT
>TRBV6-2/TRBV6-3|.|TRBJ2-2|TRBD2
CASSYLGDYCGELFF
TGTGCCAGCAGTTACCTCGGGGACTACTGCGGGGAGCTGTTTTTT
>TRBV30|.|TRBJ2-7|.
CAWSVTVSYEQYF
TGTGCCTGGAGTGTTACGGTCTCCTACGAGCAGTACTTC
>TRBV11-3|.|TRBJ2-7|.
CASSLGPDSSYEQYF
TGTGCCAGCAGCTTAGGCCCCGACAGCTCCTACGAGCAGTACTTC
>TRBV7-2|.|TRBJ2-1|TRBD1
CASRPGGSRYNEQFF
TGTGCCAGCAGACCAGGGGGCTCTAGATACAATGAGCAGTTCTTC
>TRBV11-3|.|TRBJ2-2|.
CASSSLLAGAGELFF
TGTGCCAGCAGTTCCTTACTAGCCGGGGCCGGGGAGCTGTTTTTT
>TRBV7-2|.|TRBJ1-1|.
CASSLQEGMGTEAFF
TGTGCCAGCAGTCTCCAGGAGGGGATGGGGACTGAAGCTTTCTTT
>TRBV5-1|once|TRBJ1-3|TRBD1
CASSFVPGQGGSGNTIYF
TGCGCCAGCAGCTTCGTACCGGGACAGGGGGGCTCTGGAAACACCATATATTTT
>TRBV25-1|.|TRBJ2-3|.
CASSETRGISTDTQYF
TGTGCCAGCAGTGAAACAAGGGGGATCAGCACAGATACGCAGTATTTT
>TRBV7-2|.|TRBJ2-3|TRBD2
CASSLRQRGSTDTQYF
TGTGCCAGCAGCCTACGACAGCGGGGGAGCACAGATACGCAGTATTTT
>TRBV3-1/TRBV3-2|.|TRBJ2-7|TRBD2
CASSQGGRDSYEQYF
TGTGCCAGCAGCCAAGGGGGGAGGGACTCCTACGAGCAGTACTTC
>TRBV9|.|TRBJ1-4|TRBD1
CASSARDSPNEKLFF
TGTGCCAGCAGCGCCCGGGACAGCCCAAATGAAAAACTGTTTTTT
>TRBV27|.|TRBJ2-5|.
CASRVQGTQYF
TGTGCCAGCAGGGTTCAGGGGACCCAGTACTTC
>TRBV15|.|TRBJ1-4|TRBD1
CATSRGQGDEKLFF
TGTGCCACCAGCAGAGGACAGGGTGATGAAAAACTGTTTTTT
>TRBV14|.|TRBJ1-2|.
CASSQGTGRLSYGYTF
TGTGCCAGCAGCCAAGGTACAGGTAGACTCTCCTATGGCTACACCTTC
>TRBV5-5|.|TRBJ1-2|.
CASRMGAQAHYGYTF
TGTGCCAGCAGGATGGGCGCGCAGGCTCACTATGGCTACACCTTC
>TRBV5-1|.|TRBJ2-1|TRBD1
CASSLPGQGANEQFF
TGCGCCAGCAGTTTGCCGGGACAGGGGGCAAATGAGCAGTTCTTC
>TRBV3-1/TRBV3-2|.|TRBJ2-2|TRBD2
CASSQELAGANTGELFF
TGTGCCAGCAGCCAAGAACTAGCGGGGGCGAACACCGGGGAGCTGTTTTTT
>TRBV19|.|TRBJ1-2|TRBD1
CASSMGQGPYGYTF
TGTGCCAGTAGTATGGGACAGGGACCCTATGGCTACACCTTC
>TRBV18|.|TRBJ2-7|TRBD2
CASSPTRGALEQYF
TGTGCCAGCTCACCAACGCGGGGGGCTCTCGAGCAGTACTTC
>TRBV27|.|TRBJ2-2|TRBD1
CASSLRDRPNTGELFF
TGTGCCAGCAGTTTAAGGGACAGACCGAACACCGGGGAGCTGTTTTTT